The sequence of this T cell receptor (beta chain) was determined in a study of T cells after yellow fever vaccination. MiXCR, applied by TCRdb to the 5' RACE reads, yields one record per CDR3 protein. The sample has around 230,000 distinct CDR3 sequences; roughly 6.2% are singletons. J was trimmed by 5 bases and V by 2 bases; bases with no gene match: 10. The CDR3 is 16 amino acids. CDR1 SGHRS and CDR2 YFSETQ come from the germline V gene. The receptor was derived from a man younger than 40 who received the YFV17D yellow fever vaccine. The V and J genes are TRBV5-1 and TRBJ2-5, with 9 bases that match TRBD2. This specimen consisted of CD4+ T cells sorted from PBMCs, obtained on the day of the yellow fever booster vaccination. For the CDR3, the DNA is TGCGCCAGCAGCTTCGCGCTAGCGGGATTAGAGGAGACCCAGTACTTC. The encoded protein is CASSFALAGLEETQYF.